These 6 T cell receptor beta chains were sequenced from one sample in a study of cytotoxic CD8 clonotypes in ibrutinib-treated CLL. Some clones are missing from TCRdb's copy, which holds only in-frame ones; the method was immunoSEQ multiplex PCR. The sample shows more than 60,000 clones, around four fifths of them seen only once. The sequences come from PBMCs, collected after 24 months of ibrutinib treatment. These receptors were obtained from a human donor with chronic lymphocytic leukemia.

V usage is TRBV28 and J usage is TRBJ2-3; TRBD1 matches at 9 bases. V lost 5 bases and J lost 4; bases outside the gene matches: 13. Germline assignment: CDR1 MDHEN and CDR2 SYDVKM. CDR3 size: 17 residues. CDR3 sequence (DNA): TGTGCCAGCAGTCCCGATCCGGGACAGGGAATGGCAGATACGCAGTATTTT. It is translated as CASSPDPGQGMADTQYF.

CDR3 sequence reads: CAWSGGQYGYTF. CDR3 sequence (DNA): TGTGCCTGGAGTGGAGGACAGTATGGCTACACCTTC. The chain joins TRBV30 to TRBJ1-2, with D perhaps TRBD1 (6 bases). Germline CDR1 is GTSNPN and CDR2 is SVGIG (reference sequence). The CDR3 runs 12 residues. V shed 1 base and J shed 5 bases, with 8 bases lying between them. The full variable domain, rest sourced from reference TRBV30 and TRBJ1-2, is SQTIHQWPATLVQPVGSPLSLECTVEGTSNPNLYWYRQAAGRGLQLLFYSVGIGQISSEVPQNLSASRPQDRQFILSSKKLLLSDSGFYLCAWSGGQYGYTFGSGTRLTVV.

The chain carries TRBV7-2 and TRBJ2-7; D tentatively reads TRBD1 or TRBD2 (6 bases each). Between the trimmed V and J ends, which lost 5 bases and 0 bases, there was a span of 14 bases. The CDR3 runs to 15 residues. Germline CDR1 reads SGHTA; CDR2 reads FQGNSA. The CDR3 loop is CASSRGAGYSYEQYF. CDR3 bases: TGTGCCAGCAGCAGGGGGGCAGGATACTCCTACGAGCAGTACTTC.

The chain combines TRBV19 with TRBJ1-4; 9 bases line up with TRBD1. Germline V gene lookup returns CDR1 LNHDA and CDR2 SQIVND (reference sequence). Trimming took 5 bases from V and 7 from J; bases not matched to a gene: 5. The CDR3 consists of 14 residues. The CDR3 bases are TGTGCCAGTAGTCTGACAGGGGGGATTGAAAAACTGTTTTTT. This encodes CASSLTGGIEKLFF. Variable domain in full (rest from reference TRBV19 and TRBJ1-4): DGGITQSPKYLFRKEGQNVTLSCEQNLNHDAMYWYRQDPGQGLRLIYYSQIVNDFQKGDIAEGYSVSREKKESFPLTVTSAQKNPTAFYLCASSLTGGIEKLFFGSGTQLSVL.

The gene calls are TRBV19 and TRBJ1-1, with D tentatively TRBD1 (5 bases). The V and J ends lost 3 bases and 6 bases respectively, with 11 bases between them. The CDR3 consists of 13 residues. Looked up from germline, CDR1 is LNHDA and CDR2 is SQIVND (reference sequence). CDR3 sequence: CASSMGLGPEAFF. CDR3 in DNA: TGTGCCAGTAGTATGGGCTTGGGGCCTGAAGCTTTCTTT. Looking up the rest from reference TRBV19 and TRBJ1-1 gives the full variable domain: DGGITQSPKYLFRKEGQNVTLSCEQNLNHDAMYWYRQDPGQGLRLIYYSQIVNDFQKGDIAEGYSVSREKKESFPLTVTSAQKNPTAFYLCASSMGLGPEAFFGQGTRLTVV.

The J gene is TRBJ2-1, the V gene TRBV9; no reliable D call. Trimming pared 2 bases from V and 6 bases from J, leaving 12 bases between. The CDR3 loop spans 14 amino acids. Germline V gene data show CDR1 as SGDLS and CDR2 as YYNGEE. The CDR3 sequence is CASSVAVDGNEQFF. Here the CDR3 DNA reads TGTGCCAGCAGCGTGGCAGTAGATGGCAATGAGCAGTTCTTC.